This TCR beta chain was retrieved from a study of T-cell reconstitution after alpha-beta-depleted transplantation in children. The CDR3 extends over 15 amino acids. V was cut by 1 base and J by 4 bases, with 13 bases left in between. Germline V CDR1 and CDR2: MNHNS, SASEGT. Study-wide points: Reportedly, roughly two months post-transplant, alpha-beta T cells arose from several hundred expanded graft clones. When one year had passed after transplant, most T-cell counts and diversity came from newly produced T cells.

Researchers prepared the TCRbeta library using unique molecular identifiers, the study reports. In TCRdb, the PCR reads were re-called with MiXCR into one record per CDR3 protein. The table has about 180,000 distinct CDR3 sequences, over 8.5% seen once. On this clonotype itself: Antigen unknown.

V usage is TRBV6-1 and J usage is TRBJ1-2, with D possibly matching TRBD1 (5 bases). The clonotype comes from a boy younger than 10 with acute myeloid leukemia, due to receive a stem cell transplant. Sequences were derived from PBMCs, sampled before TCRalphabeta/CD19-depleted stem cell transplant. CDR3 nucleotides: TGTGCCAGCAGTGAAGTGGCCGGGACCGGCTATGGCTACACCTTC. As protein: CASSEVAGTGYGYTF.